The present T cell receptor (beta chain) was sequenced within a study of T-cell memory formation after mild COVID-19. Points from the study as a whole: Clones shrinking from day 15 to 85 showed even CD4/CD8 mixes; later expanders tilted CD4+.

In its sample, this clonotype was seen a few times. Its antigen is as yet unknown. TCRdb re-analysed the 5' RACE reads in MiXCR, keeping a single row per CDR3 protein. Among under 400,000 distinct CDR3 sequences listed, under 30% were seen once. Sequenced: PBMCs or a T cell subset sorted from them (not recorded which). The sequence came from an adult woman who had mild COVID-19 (a few samples of this study predate the infection). Cell type and time point are not known.

CDR3 loop: CASSPGASTDTQYF. CDR3 in DNA: TGTGCCAGCAGCCCTGGGGCTAGCACAGATACGCAGTATTTT. The genes are TRBV6-5 and TRBJ2-3; a weak D match, TRBD1 (5 bases). CDR3 size: 14 residues. CDR1 is MNHEY, CDR2 SVGAGI, per germline. Trimming removed 6 bases at V and 0 bases at J, with 10 bases between.